Listed below are T cell receptor beta chains from one sample, sequenced in a study of beta chain features in type 1 diabetes. Here immunoSEQ multiplex PCR was the method, and the copy in TCRdb shows in-frame clones only, minus some. The sample consists of about 130,000 clones, approximately 9.2% of them appearing once. Sequenced input: central memory CD4+ T cells from blood. These receptors were obtained from a man aged 18 to 30 in good health. Each CDR3 is given with its conserved first and last residue. A D gene is named only where the DNA matches it firmly. Size tells how often a clone was seen (once, few, many) or the class of an expanded clone, and some rows leave it out.

j_gene: TRBJ2-4; d_gene: .; abundance: few; v_gene: TRBV18; CDR3aa: CASQLDTSKDIQYF; CDR3nt: TGTGCCAGCCAGCTGGACACATCGAAGGACATTCAGTACTTC
j_gene: TRBJ2-5; d_gene: TRBD1; abundance: .; v_gene: TRBV6-5; CDR3aa: CASSQPGGETQYF; CDR3nt: TGTGCCAGCAGCCAGCCAGGGGGCGAGACCCAGTACTTC
j_gene: TRBJ2-2; d_gene: TRBD2; abundance: few; v_gene: TRBV18; CDR3aa: CASSPRTSGGLNTGELFF; CDR3nt: TGTGCCAGCTCACCAAGGACTAGCGGCGGCCTGAACACCGGGGAGCTGTTTTTT
j_gene: TRBJ2-1; d_gene: TRBD1; abundance: .; v_gene: TRBV7-3; CDR3aa: CASSQDRGQYNEQFF; CDR3nt: TGTGCCAGCAGCCAGGACAGGGGCCAATACAATGAGCAGTTCTTC
j_gene: TRBJ1-1; d_gene: TRBD1; abundance: .; v_gene: TRBV4-3; CDR3aa: CASSYGQGLNTEAFF; CDR3nt: TGCGCCAGCAGCTACGGACAGGGCTTGAACACTGAAGCTTTCTTT
j_gene: TRBJ2-1; d_gene: TRBD2; abundance: few; v_gene: TRBV4-2; CDR3aa: CASSLGGTSGGLLNEQFF; CDR3nt: TGTGCCAGCAGCTTAGGTGGGACTAGCGGGGGGCTCCTCAATGAGCAGTTCTTC
j_gene: TRBJ2-3; d_gene: .; abundance: .; v_gene: TRBV7-8; CDR3aa: CASSLVSQDTQYF; CDR3nt: TGTGCCAGCAGCTTAGTTTCCCAGGATACGCAGTATTTT
j_gene: TRBJ2-5; d_gene: .; abundance: .; v_gene: TRBV5-4; CDR3aa: CASSLYLQETQYF; CDR3nt: TGTGCCAGCAGCTTGTATCTCCAAGAGACCCAGTACTTC
j_gene: TRBJ2-7; d_gene: .; abundance: few; v_gene: TRBV6-5; CDR3aa: CASSPDRSSYEQYF; CDR3nt: TGTGCCAGCAGTCCTGACAGGAGCTCCTACGAGCAGTACTTC
j_gene: TRBJ2-7; d_gene: TRBD2; abundance: few; v_gene: TRBV9; CDR3aa: CASSPLPHMTSGVSSYEQYF; CDR3nt: TGTGCCAGCAGCCCACTTCCCCACATGACTAGCGGGGTTAGCTCCTACGAGCAGTACTTC
j_gene: TRBJ2-7; d_gene: .; abundance: .; v_gene: TRBV28; CDR3aa: CASSLGGAYSEQYF; CDR3nt: TGTGCCAGCAGTTTAGGGGGCGCCTATAGCGAGCAGTACTTC
j_gene: TRBJ2-3; d_gene: TRBD2; abundance: .; v_gene: TRBV4-2; CDR3aa: CASSQSSGGAVDTQYF; CDR3nt: TGTGCCAGCAGCCAATCTAGCGGGGGGGCCGTAGATACGCAGTATTTT
j_gene: TRBJ2-3; d_gene: TRBD2; abundance: .; v_gene: TRBV11-2; CDR3aa: CASSFLAGSSSTDTQYF; CDR3nt: TGTGCCAGCAGCTTCCTAGCGGGGTCCTCTAGCACAGATACGCAGTATTTT
j_gene: TRBJ2-7; d_gene: .; abundance: .; v_gene: TRBV18; CDR3aa: CASSQGGQFYEQYF; CDR3nt: TGTGCCAGCTCCCAAGGCGGACAGTTCTACGAGCAGTACTTC
j_gene: TRBJ1-3; d_gene: TRBD1; abundance: .; v_gene: TRBV5-1; CDR3aa: CASSGQDSGNTIYF; CDR3nt: TGCGCCAGCAGCGGACAGGACTCTGGAAACACCATATATTTT
j_gene: TRBJ1-3; d_gene: .; abundance: .; v_gene: TRBV30; CDR3aa: CAWDLSGNTIYF; CDR3nt: TGTGCCTGGGACTTGTCTGGAAACACCATATATTTT
j_gene: TRBJ1-1; d_gene: .; abundance: few; v_gene: TRBV11-3; CDR3aa: CASSPHLNTEAFF; CDR3nt: TGTGCCAGCAGCCCCCACTTGAACACTGAAGCTTTCTTT
j_gene: TRBJ1-6; d_gene: .; abundance: .; v_gene: TRBV25-1; CDR3aa: CASSESDRDNSPLHF; CDR3nt: TGTGCCAGCAGTGAATCGGACAGAGACAATTCACCCCTCCACTTT
j_gene: TRBJ2-7; d_gene: .; abundance: .; v_gene: TRBV28; CDR3aa: CASSVWSAGSYEQYF; CDR3nt: TGTGCCAGCTCAGTTTGGTCGGCGGGGTCCTACGAGCAGTACTTC
j_gene: TRBJ1-6; d_gene: TRBD1; abundance: .; v_gene: TRBV30; CDR3aa: CAWSVQGAPHSPLHF; CDR3nt: TGTGCCTGGAGTGTCCAGGGGGCTCCACATTCACCCCTCCACTTT
j_gene: TRBJ2-1; d_gene: TRBD2; abundance: .; v_gene: TRBV5-1; CDR3aa: CASSPQLAGGGEQFF; CDR3nt: TGCGCCAGCAGCCCCCAACTAGCGGGGGGCGGGGAGCAGTTCTTC
j_gene: TRBJ1-5; d_gene: .; abundance: .; v_gene: TRBV6-5; CDR3aa: CASTGSSNQPQHF; CDR3nt: TGTGCCAGCACAGGGTCGAGCAATCAGCCCCAGCATTTT
j_gene: TRBJ2-2; d_gene: .; abundance: .; v_gene: TRBV2; CDR3aa: CASSGTENTGELFF; CDR3nt: TGTGCCAGCTCGGGAACAGAGAACACCGGGGAGCTGTTTTTT
j_gene: TRBJ2-1; d_gene: .; abundance: many; v_gene: TRBV9; CDR3aa: CASIYYESSSYNEQFF; CDR3nt: TGTGCCAGCATCTATTATGAGTCTAGCTCCTACAATGAGCAGTTCTTC
j_gene: TRBJ2-5; d_gene: .; abundance: .; v_gene: TRBV28; CDR3aa: CASGQSQETQYF; CDR3nt: TGTGCCAGCGGACAGTCTCAAGAGACCCAGTACTTC
j_gene: TRBJ2-3; d_gene: TRBD1; abundance: few; v_gene: TRBV5-4; CDR3aa: CASSLAGTGAITQYF; CDR3nt: TGTGCCAGCAGCTTGGCCGGGACAGGAGCAATTACGCAGTATTTT
j_gene: TRBJ2-1; d_gene: TRBD2; abundance: few; v_gene: TRBV25-1; CDR3aa: CASLAGHWDEQFF; CDR3nt: TGTGCCAGTCTAGCGGGGCATTGGGATGAGCAGTTCTTC